These 15 T cell receptor beta chains share one sample of origin, sequenced in a study of shared clonotypes between healthy human individuals. Sequencing used immunoSEQ multiplex PCR; TCRdb keeps in-frame clones, though not all of them. The sample shows 600,000 to 800,000 clones, 55% to 80% of them seen only once. Input material: memory CD4+ T cells sorted from blood. Noted subset: CD45RA-negative fraction. The receptors were sampled from a woman younger than 45 in good health.

V gene TRBV27 combines with J gene TRBJ2-1; 7 positions agree with TRBD2. The V gene end was trimmed by 2 bases and the J gene end by 3 bases; junction bases not matched to a gene: 7. This CDR3 is built from 16 residues. The germline V gene encodes CDR1 MNHEY and CDR2 SMNVEV (reference sequence). The CDR3, as DNA: TGTGCCAGCAGTTTAACCGGACTAGATCACTACAATGAGCAGTTCTTC. Its translation is CASSLTGLDHYNEQFF.

The chain carries TRBV28 and TRBJ2-3; 8 nucleotides line up with TRBD2. J lost 1 base, V lost 6 bases, and 0 bases had no gene match. The CDR3 sequence is 13 residues long. Per germline, CDR1 MDHEN and CDR2 SYDVKM. The CDR3, as DNA: TGTGCCAGCAGAGCGGGAGGCACAGATACGCAGTATTTT. Its protein is CASRAGGTDTQYF.

This clone is a singleton in its sample. The CDR3 spells CASSRGLAGGSSYNEQFF. The DNA of the CDR3 is TGTGCCAGTAGTAGAGGACTAGCGGGGGGGAGCTCCTACAATGAGCAGTTCTTC. The chain couples TRBV19 to TRBJ2-1, with TRBD2 matching over 15 bases. The germline V gene has CDR1 LNHDA and CDR2 SQIVND (reference sequence). With 4 bases clipped from V and 0 bases from J, the junction kept 4 bases outside the gene matches. The CDR3 length is 18 residues.

The chain links TRBV23-1 to TRBJ1-4; D gene ambiguous. TRBV23-1 is treated as an ORF (open reading frame) with a function not yet certain. The CDR3 totals 13 residues. V gave up 10 bases and J gave up 4 bases, with 13 bases separating them. As DNA, the CDR3 is TGCGCCACCCAGCCACTCCTTAATGAAAAACTGTTTTTT. Protein: CATQPLLNEKLFF.

At least ten counts were recorded for this clone. The chain joins TRBV2 to TRBJ2-1; 11 bases are shared with TRBD2. There are 15 residues in the CDR3. V gave up 4 bases and J gave up 8 bases; unmatched junction bases: 7. Germline V gene sequence: CDR1 SNHLY, CDR2 FYNNEI. The CDR3: CASSATSGSGDEQFF. Written as DNA, the CDR3 is TGTGCCAGCAGTGCTACTAGCGGGAGTGGCGATGAGCAGTTCTTC.

In DNA, the CDR3 is TGTGCCAGCAGCCTTTCGACGACGGGGGGGTACTTC. It is translated as CASSLSTTGGYF. The V call is TRBV28, the J call TRBJ2-7; the match to TRBD2 covers 7 bases. The junction had 11 bases not matched to a gene; V was cut back by 6 bases and J by 12 bases. Germline-derived CDR1 and CDR2 are MDHEN and SYDVKM. The length of the CDR3 is 12 residues.

This clone has only one observation. V is TRBV29-1 and J is TRBJ1-2, with 8 bases matching TRBD1. From germline, CDR1 is SQVTM and CDR2 ANQGSEA. V trimming: 4 bases; J trimming: 6 bases; junction bases outside the gene matches: 10. This CDR3 is 14 amino acids long. The CDR3 bases are TGCAGCGTTGTGGGCAGGGGGCTCTTCAATGGCTACACCTTC. This encodes CSVVGRGLFNGYTF.

The J gene is TRBJ2-1, the V gene TRBV28; a weak D match, TRBD2 (5 bases). There are 17 residues in the CDR3. V was cut by 1 base and J by 0 bases, with 13 bases left in between. Germline V gene data show CDR1 as MDHEN and CDR2 as SYDVKM. CDR3 in DNA: TGTGCCAGCAGTTTATCCGGGGTAATAAGCTCCTACAATGAGCAGTTCTTC. Translation: CASSLSGVISSYNEQFF.

Here the CDR3 DNA reads TGTGCCAGCAGCCCTATGAGGCTGCGGACTGAAGCTTTCTTT. Translating it yields CASSPMRLRTEAFF. The genes are TRBV11-2 and TRBJ1-1; D unresolved. The V end lost 5 bases, the J end lost 5 bases, and 15 bases lay between the germline ends. The germline gives CDR1 SGHAT, CDR2 FQNNGV. The CDR3 extends over 14 amino acids. Combining the CDR3 with reference TRBV11-2 and TRBJ1-1 gives the whole variable domain EAGVAQSPRYKIIEKRQSVAFWCNPISGHATLYWYQQILGQGPKLLIQFQNNGVVDDSQLPKDRFSAERLKGVDSTLKIQPAKLEDSAVYLCASSPMRLRTEAFFGQGTRLTVV.

This chain links TRBV9 with TRBJ2-7, with D tentatively TRBD2 (6 bases). Germline lookup yields CDR1 SGDLS and CDR2 YYNGEE. The CDR3 runs to 16 residues. V shed 4 bases and J shed 1 base, with 18 bases lying between them. The CDR3 loop is CASSRGDGRGSYEQYF. For the CDR3, the DNA is TGTGCCAGCAGCCGGGGAGACGGGAGAGGGTCCTACGAGCAGTACTTC.

The V gene is TRBV19, the J gene TRBJ1-1, with TRBD1 matching over 7 bases. The CDR3 runs 14 residues. Germline trimming cut 5 bases from V and 4 bases from J; bases unmatched to any gene: 7. Germline V gene data show CDR1 as LNHDA and CDR2 as SQIVND (reference sequence). The CDR3 sequence: CASSRWWDSTEAFF. DNA of the CDR3: TGTGCCAGTAGTCGATGGTGGGACAGCACTGAAGCTTTCTTT. Together with reference TRBV19 and TRBJ1-1, the CDR3 gives the full variable domain: DGGITQSPKYLFRKEGQNVTLSCEQNLNHDAMYWYRQDPGQGLRLIYYSQIVNDFQKGDIAEGYSVSREKKESFPLTVTSAQKNPTAFYLCASSRWWDSTEAFFGQGTRLTVV.

This clone was observed a handful of times. The rearrangement links TRBV28 to TRBJ2-5, with D possibly being TRBD1 or TRBD2 (5 bases each). From germline, CDR1 is MDHEN and CDR2 SYDVKM. The CDR3 runs to 15 residues. Trimming took 4 bases from V and 5 from J, leaving 17 bases between them. The CDR3 DNA reads as TGTGCCAGCAGTTATGCAGGGAGTTTTGTGGAGACCCAGTACTTC. Its translation is CASSYAGSFVETQYF.

This clone was recorded once. The V gene is TRBV18, the J gene TRBJ2-2; D not resolved. CDR1 and CDR2 (germline): KGHSH, LQKENI. V shed 3 bases and J shed 7 bases, with 12 bases lying between them. The CDR3 runs to 14 residues. For the CDR3, the DNA is TGTGCCAGCTCACCCACGGAAGGGTTCGGGGAGCTGTTTTTT. It encodes CASSPTEGFGELFF.

The V call is TRBV7-9, the J call TRBJ1-5; D might be TRBD1 (6 bases). Germline V gene data show CDR1 as SEHNR and CDR2 as FQNEAQ (reference sequence). V was pared by 3 bases and J by 6 bases, with 15 bases between. CDR3 length: 15 amino acids. CDR3 in DNA: TGTGCCAGCAGCTTGTATCAGGGGCCAAGTCAGCCCCAGCATTTT. Amino acids: CASSLYQGPSQPQHF. Full variable domain (outside the CDR3, taken from reference TRBV7-9 and TRBJ1-5): DTGVSQNPRHKITKRGQNVTFRCDPISEHNRLYWYRQTLGQGPEFLTYFQNEAQLEKSRLLSDRFSAERPKGSFSTLEIQRTEQGDSAMYLCASSLYQGPSQPQHFGDGTRLSIL.

This chain joins TRBV21-1 and TRBJ1-1. TRBV21-1 is a recognized pseudogene. CDR3 length equals 14 residues. CDR3 residues: CASSKAGDRTEAFF. The CDR3, as DNA: TGTGCCAGCAGCAAAGCGGGGGATAGGACTGAAGCTTTCTTT.